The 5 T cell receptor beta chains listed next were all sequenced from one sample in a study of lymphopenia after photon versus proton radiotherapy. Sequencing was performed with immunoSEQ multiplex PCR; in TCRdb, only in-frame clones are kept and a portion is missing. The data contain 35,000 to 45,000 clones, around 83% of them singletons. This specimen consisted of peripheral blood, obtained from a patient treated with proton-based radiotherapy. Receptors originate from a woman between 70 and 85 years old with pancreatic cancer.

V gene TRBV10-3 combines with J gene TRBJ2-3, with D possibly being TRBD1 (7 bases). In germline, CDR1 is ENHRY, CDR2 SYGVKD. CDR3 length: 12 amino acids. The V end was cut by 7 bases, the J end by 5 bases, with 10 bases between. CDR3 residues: CAINQGGDTQYF. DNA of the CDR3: TGTGCCATCAATCAGGGGGGAGATACGCAGTATTTT.

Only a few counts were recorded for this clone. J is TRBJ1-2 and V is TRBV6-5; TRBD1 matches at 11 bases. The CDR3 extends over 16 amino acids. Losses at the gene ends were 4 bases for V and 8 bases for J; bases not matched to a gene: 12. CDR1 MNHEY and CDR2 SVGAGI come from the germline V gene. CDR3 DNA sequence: TGTGCCAGCAGTTCAAGGACAGGGGGCGAATCTGGCGGCTACACCTTC. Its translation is CASSSRTGGESGGYTF.

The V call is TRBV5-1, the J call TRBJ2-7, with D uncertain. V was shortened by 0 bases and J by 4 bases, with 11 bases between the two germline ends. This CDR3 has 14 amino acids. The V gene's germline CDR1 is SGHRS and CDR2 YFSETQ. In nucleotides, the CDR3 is TGCGCCAGCAGCTTGGAAGGGTTGAGGTACGAGCAGTACTTC. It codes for CASSLEGLRYEQYF.

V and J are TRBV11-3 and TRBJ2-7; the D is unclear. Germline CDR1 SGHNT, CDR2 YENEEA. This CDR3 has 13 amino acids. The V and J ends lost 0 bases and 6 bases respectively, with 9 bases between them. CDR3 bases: TGTGCCAGCAGCTTAGATATCCTACGCGAGCAGTACTTC. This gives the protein CASSLDILREQYF.

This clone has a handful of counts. In DNA form, the CDR3 reads TGCGCCAGCAGCCAAGAGGCGGGGACCTCCTACGAGCAGTACTTC. The encoded protein is CASSQEAGTSYEQYF. The chain couples TRBV4-3 to TRBJ2-7, with a tentative D call TRBD2 (6 bases). The V gene lost 0 bases and the J gene lost 0 bases, with 9 bases spanning the gap. The CDR3 loop spans 15 amino acids. Germline CDR1 reads LGHNA; CDR2 reads YSLEER.